Each of the 22 T cell receptor beta chains below was sequenced from the same sample in a study of blood T cell repertoires in COVID-19. Assay used: immunoSEQ multiplex PCR; TCRdb lists only in-frame clones, some missing. The table includes about 480,000 clones, 85% to 90% detected once. Material for sequencing was PBMCs or T cells enriched from blood (not recorded which). All receptors come from a woman between 40 and 50 years old who had recovered from COVID-19.

The chain recombines TRBV2 with TRBJ1-2; D may be TRBD1 (5 bases). With 6 bases removed from V and 4 bases from J, the gap between germline ends came to 18 bases. The germline CDR1 and CDR2 sequences are SNHLY and FYNNEI. This CDR3 region has 15 residues. The CDR3 coding sequence is TGTGCCAGCAGGGGCCCGGGGGAACCCCCCTATGGCTACACCTTC. Amino acids: CASRGPGEPPYGYTF.

V and J are TRBV18 and TRBJ2-3; no clear D gene. CDR3 length equals 14 residues. Trimming pared 0 bases from V and 6 bases from J, leaving 10 bases between. Looked up from germline, CDR1 is KGHSH and CDR2 is LQKENI. The CDR3 sequence is CASSPPSNVDTQYF. The CDR3 bases are TGTGCCAGCTCACCACCTAGTAACGTGGATACGCAGTATTTT.

The chain joins TRBV7-8 to TRBJ1-3; 7 positions agree with TRBD1. This CDR3 has 17 amino acids. The V segment lost 5 bases and the J segment 0 bases; nucleotides outside the gene matches: 10. Germline CDR1 and CDR2: SGHVS and FQNEAQ. The CDR3 reads CASSRNRGPSSGNTIYF. CDR3 sequence (DNA): TGTGCCAGCAGCCGAAACAGGGGACCGAGCTCTGGAAACACCATATATTTT.

V and J are TRBV19 and TRBJ1-1, with a possible D match to TRBD1 (6 bases). Germline V lookup: CDR1 LNHDA, CDR2 SQIVND (reference sequence). The V end was cut by 6 bases, the J end by 1 base, with 12 bases between. The CDR3 sequence is 14 residues long. CDR3 sequence reads: CASRVDRWNTEAFF. The CDR3 bases are TGTGCCAGTAGGGTCGACAGGTGGAACACTGAAGCTTTCTTT.

This clone was detected ten times or more. The chain couples TRBV18 to TRBJ1-1, with 8 bases matching TRBD1. This CDR3 spans 14 amino acids. V gave up 5 bases and J gave up 4 bases; unmatched junction bases: 6. The germline gives CDR1 KGHSH, CDR2 LQKENI. The CDR3 nucleotides are TGTGCCAGCTCATTTCAGGGGGCTACCACTGAAGCTTTCTTT. It yields the protein CASSFQGATTEAFF. The whole variable domain, remainder taken from reference TRBV18 and TRBJ1-1, is NAGVMQNPRHLVRRRGQEARLRCSPMKGHSHVYWYRQLPEEGLKFMVYLQKENIIDESGMPKERFSAEFPKEGPSILRIQQVVRGDSAAYFCASSFQGATTEAFFGQGTRLTVV.

The chain links TRBV5-1 to TRBJ2-5; TRBD1 matches 9 bases. In germline, CDR1 is SGHRS, CDR2 YFSETQ. The V and J ends lost 0 bases and 4 bases, in that order; junction bases with no gene match: 7. This CDR3 comprises 16 residues. The DNA of the CDR3 is TGCGCCAGCAGCTTGGTCTGGACAGGGGTCGGAGAGACCCAGTACTTC. Encoded protein: CASSLVWTGVGETQYF.

The chain joins TRBV18 to TRBJ1-4; D is unclear. Germline values: CDR1 KGHSH, CDR2 LQKENI. V was clipped by 3 bases and J by 8 bases, with 10 bases between them. The CDR3 loop spans 13 amino acids. The CDR3 sequence: CASSPHPGEKLFF. The DNA for the CDR3 is TGTGCCAGCTCACCGCACCCGGGGGAAAAACTGTTTTTT. The full variable domain, rest sourced from reference TRBV18 and TRBJ1-4, is NAGVMQNPRHLVRRRGQEARLRCSPMKGHSHVYWYRQLPEEGLKFMVYLQKENIIDESGMPKERFSAEFPKEGPSILRIQQVVRGDSAAYFCASSPHPGEKLFFGSGTQLSVL.

The chain joins TRBV2 to TRBJ1-5, with D possibly TRBD1 on 5 matching bases. The CDR3 is made up of 14 amino acids. CDR1 is SNHLY, CDR2 FYNNEI, per germline. The germline V and J ends were trimmed by 5 bases and 9 bases, with 17 bases remaining between them. The DNA of the CDR3 is TGTGCCAGCAGTAAAGGGGAGTTTCGTAGGCCCCAGCATTTT. Protein sequence: CASSKGEFRRPQHF.

This chain links TRBV7-8 with TRBJ1-1; D is undetermined. The germline CDR1 and CDR2 sequences are SGHVS and FQNEAQ. Deletions cut 5 bases from V and 11 bases from J, with 21 bases between. The CDR3 is 14 residues long. In DNA, the CDR3 is TGTGCCAGCAGCCCAGAGGTTGTATCTCGTTCGGCTTTCTTT. Translation: CASSPEVVSRSAFF. Full variable domain (rest looked up from reference TRBV7-8 and TRBJ1-1): GAGVSQSPRYKVAKRGQDVALRCDPISGHVSLFWYQQALGQGPEFLTYFQNEAQLDKSGLPSDRFFAERPEGSVSTLKIQRTQQEDSAVYLCASSPEVVSRSAFFGQGTRLTVV.

The chain has TRBV24-1 and TRBJ2-1; the match to TRBD2 covers 9 bases. V trimming: 5 bases; J trimming: 6 bases; junction bases outside the gene matches: 10. This CDR3 region has 16 residues. Germline assignment: CDR1 KGHDR and CDR2 SFDVKD. CDR3 DNA sequence: TGTGCCACCAGTGTCACAGCGGGAGGACCTAGCAATGAGCAGTTCTTC. Its protein product is CATSVTAGGPSNEQFF.

The chain is built from TRBV19 and TRBJ1-5; 7 positions agree with TRBD1. V gave up 3 bases and J gave up 4 bases; unmatched junction bases: 6. CDR1 and CDR2 from the germline V gene are LNHDA and SQIVND (reference sequence). The CDR3 is made up of 15 amino acids. The CDR3 DNA follows: TGTGCCAGTAGTATTGACAGGGCATGGAATCAGCCCCAGCATTTT. Translated, it gives CASSIDRAWNQPQHF.

A few counts support this clone. This chain uses TRBV27 with TRBJ1-4; D remains ambiguous. V lost 3 bases, J lost 3 bases, and 17 bases lay in between. The CDR3 is made up of 17 amino acids. The germline V gene encodes CDR1 MNHEY and CDR2 SMNVEV (reference sequence). The CDR3 reads CASSFGLPSGSNEKLFF. DNA for the CDR3: TGTGCCAGCAGTTTTGGTCTCCCCTCGGGGTCTAATGAAAAACTGTTTTTT.

The chain recombines TRBV7-9 with TRBJ1-5; TRBD1 might be the D (6 bases). CDR3 length: 15 residues. The V end lost 0 bases, the J end lost 4 bases, and 10 bases lay between the germline ends. Germline V CDR1 and CDR2: SEHNR, FQNEAQ (reference sequence). CDR3 bases: TGTGCCAGCAGCTTAGCGACAGGTGGTAATCAGCCCCAGCATTTT. This gives the protein CASSLATGGNQPQHF.

The chain carries TRBV4-3 and TRBJ1-4, with 8 positions matching TRBD1. Germline-derived CDR1 and CDR2 are LGHNA and YSLEER. Trimming took 0 bases from V and 7 from J; bases not matched to a gene: 10. CDR3 length equals 17 residues. This chain's CDR3 is CASSQDPPTGGSEKLFF. The CDR3 DNA reads as TGCGCCAGCAGCCAAGATCCGCCCACAGGGGGTTCTGAAAAACTGTTTTTT.

The chain links TRBV6-2 or TRBV6-3 to TRBJ1-4, with D uncertain. Germline lookup yields CDR1 MNHEY and CDR2 SVGEGT. Trimming removed 2 bases at V and 6 bases at J, with 13 bases between. The CDR3 is 15 residues long. The CDR3 sequence: CASSYNRLRDEKLFF. The CDR3 DNA sequence: TGTGCCAGCAGTTACAACCGACTGAGGGATGAAAAACTGTTTTTT.

In nucleotides, the CDR3 is TGTGCCAGCAGTTACGGACTAAACTCCTACAATGAGCAGTTCTTC. Residues: CASSYGLNSYNEQFF. This chain uses TRBV6-2 or TRBV6-3 with TRBJ2-1; perhaps TRBD2 as D (6 bases). Germline V CDR1 and CDR2: MNHEY, SVGEGT. Trimming took 2 bases from V and 0 from J, leaving 8 bases between them. CDR3 size: 15 residues.

This chain joins TRBV27 and TRBJ2-7; 7 nucleotides agree with TRBD2. This CDR3 region has 17 residues. Germline assignment: CDR1 MNHEY and CDR2 SMNVEV (reference sequence). After removal of 5 bases from V and 0 bases from J, the junction contained 13 bases not matched to a gene. The CDR3 bases are TGTGCCAGCAGTCTACGAATGTGGGGGGGTAGCTCCTACGAGCAGTACTTC. Protein: CASSLRMWGGSSYEQYF.

The chain is built from TRBV28 and TRBJ1-1; tentatively, D is TRBD1 (5 bases). Germline-derived CDR1 and CDR2 are MDHEN and SYDVKM. The length of the CDR3 is 15 residues. V was trimmed by 7 bases and J by 1 base, leaving 16 bases between them. The DNA for the CDR3 is TGTGCCAGCAAGACACAGGTTTTTTGGAACACTGAAGCTTTCTTT. It is translated as CASKTQVFWNTEAFF.

The chain is built from TRBV30 and TRBJ1-1; TRBD1 is a possible D gene (5 bases). There are 12 residues in the CDR3. Per germline, CDR1 GTSNPN and CDR2 SVGIG (reference sequence). CDR3 in amino acids: CAYSGFGTEAFF. CDR3 DNA sequence: TGTGCTTACTCAGGGTTCGGCACTGAAGCTTTCTTT.

V and J are TRBV9 and TRBJ2-7, with 9 positions matching TRBD1. CDR1 and CDR2 (germline): SGDLS, YYNGEE. Losses at the gene ends were 4 bases for V and 0 bases for J; bases not matched to a gene: 11. The CDR3 extends over 17 amino acids. The CDR3 bases are TGTGCCAGCAGCAAAACCGGGACAGGGCCGAGCTCCTACGAGCAGTACTTC. This gives the protein CASSKTGTGPSSYEQYF.

The genes are TRBV25-1 and TRBJ1-2; 7 bases fit TRBD1. Germline V gene data show CDR1 as MGHDK and CDR2 as SYGVNS. The J segment lost 3 bases and the V segment lost 5 bases, leaving 6 bases of the junction unmatched. The CDR3 runs to 14 residues. CDR3 bases: TGTGCCAGCAGTTCGGGACAGACAGACTATGGCTACACCTTC. This encodes CASSSGQTDYGYTF.

This sequence joins TRBV7-2 and TRBJ1-1, with D perhaps TRBD1 (6 bases). Per the germline V gene, CDR1 is SGHTA and CDR2 is FQGNSA. The V end lost 10 bases, the J end lost 1 base, and 16 bases lay between the germline ends. CDR3 size: 14 residues. This chain's CDR3 is CATTPATGNTEAFF. The CDR3, as DNA: TGTGCCACCACACCCGCGACAGGGAACACTGAAGCTTTCTTT.